This T cell receptor (beta chain) emerged from a study of blood T cell repertoires in COVID-19 (dated by TCRdb to between 2020 and 2021). Regarding the research as a whole: Collaborator samples came from the United States, Italy and Spain and covered acute and convalescent phases of COVID-19. The prospective study material was composed of cDNA or gDNA derived from T cells, B-cell-depleted T cells, or PBMCs. The dataset comprised deeply sampled blood TCRbeta repertoires from subjects exposed to, actively infected with, or recovered from COVID-19. The repertoires were released in a freely available public database intended as a resource for research on the immune response to SARS-CoV-2. Samples were obtained from the ongoing ImmuneRACE study (first 160 participants) and from over a thousand subjects provided by 6 global collaborators. The sample metadata nearly always contained a de-identified subject ID, COVID-19 status, age in years and sex. Where available, HLA class I and class II types were obtained from metadata supplied by the sample provider rather than from assay-based typing. Overall study results and their limits: How much clinical and demographic metadata was included differed by source and by participant, and the metadata was provided uncurated.

From its cysteine to its phenylalanine, the CDR3 spans 15 amino acids. Only CDR3 DNA is held: 45 bases, read in frame from base 1. From the germline V gene (reference sequence), CDR1 is LGHDT and CDR2 is YNNKEL. A distance of 18 bases separates the germline ends of V and J, which lose 4 bases and 6 bases respectively. TCRbeta CDR3 regions were amplified from genomic DNA by means of the immunoSEQ Assay, a bias-controlled multiplex PCR. The original pipeline was this. The number of nucleated cells in each sample was estimated from the amplification of reference gene primers within the assay. To quantify the absolute abundance of each unique TCRbeta CDR3 rearrangement, sequence reads were collapsed and filtered. Productive Simpson clonality was computed per sample as the square root of Simpson's diversity index over productive rearrangements. Held by TCRdb, this immuneACCESS table contains in-frame sequences only and omits some clones. Under half of the omission traces to an unresolved V gene where checked; the cause of the rest is unknown. For V, J and clone size, that table is used; D and trimming come from the DNA. The sample profile shows about 200,000 clones; about four fifths of them were found once. The ten biggest clones cover around 11% of the sample.

A note on this clone: No antigen is known for it. No base quality values were provided; no much bigger clone lies one nucleotide off.

Participants in the prospective study were enrolled through a virtual design, were aged roughly 18 to 95 years, and lived in roughly 26 United States geographic areas. To assign participants to cohorts, the prospective study relied on clinical history that participants themselves reported in a screening survey and a study questionnaire. ImmuneRACE Cohort 3 recovered participants were defined by two consecutive negative NP/OP PCR tests, healthcare professional clearance, or symptom resolution. In the prospective study, mobile phlebotomists collected whole blood, serum and a nasopharyngeal or oropharyngeal swab from each participant. Over a roughly 2-month period, participants in the prospective study had the option of providing additional blood draws and questionnaires. Blood samples from the prospective study were shipped frozen or at room temperature prior to DNA extraction.

The V and J segments used are TRBV3-1 (or the pseudogene TRBV3-2) and TRBJ1-2, with TRBD1 as a weak D call on 5 bases. The origin of this receptor is a middle-aged man who had recovered from COVID-19. The sequenced material came from PBMCs or T cells enriched from blood (not recorded which). The DNA is TGTGCCAGCAGCCGTCCCTCCCGGGGGATGGATGGCTACACCTTC. Its protein reads: CASSRPSRGMDGYTF.